The 22 T cell receptor beta chains below come from one sample, sequenced in a study of T-cell reconstitution after alpha-beta-depleted transplantation in children. Unique molecular identifiers were incorporated into the prepared TCRbeta library. Each CDR3 protein gets one entry after TCRdb re-called the PCR reads with MiXCR. The sample lists 450,000 to 500,000 distinct CDR3 sequences; around 13% were seen once. The material sequenced was PBMCs from the stem cell graft donor, taken from the stem cell graft. The receptors derive from a human donor who donated a stem cell graft to a child with combined immunodeficiency.

The J gene is TRBJ2-3, the V gene TRBV5-1; D is undetermined. Germline lookup yields CDR1 SGHRS and CDR2 YFSETQ. The CDR3 extends over 16 amino acids. Trimming removed 2 bases at V and 1 base at J, with 14 bases between. The DNA for the CDR3 is TGCGCCAGCAGCTTCAGCGATAGATTAGGCACAGATACGCAGTATTTT. Residues: CASSFSDRLGTDTQYF. Full variable domain (outside the CDR3, taken from reference TRBV5-1 and TRBJ2-3): KAGVTQTPRYLIKTRGQQVTLSCSPISGHRSVSWYQQTPGQGLQFLFEYFSETQRNKGNFPGRFSGRQFSNSRSEMNVSTLELGDSALYLCASSFSDRLGTDTQYFGPGTRLTVL.

A few counts support this clonotype. The chain carries TRBV15 and TRBJ2-7; 7 bases are shared with TRBD1. The germline CDR1 and CDR2 sequences are LNHNV and YYDKDF (reference sequence). V was pared by 3 bases and J by 3 bases, with 8 bases of the junction left unmatched. The CDR3 length is 15 residues. The CDR3 is CATSRRTGPGYEQYF. The CDR3 coding sequence is TGTGCCACCAGCAGGAGGACAGGACCCGGCTACGAGCAGTACTTC. The whole variable domain, filled in from reference TRBV15 and TRBJ2-7, reads DAMVIQNPRYQVTQFGKPVTLSCSQTLNHNVMYWYQQKSSQAPKLLFHYYDKDFNNEADTPDNFQSRRPNTSFCFLDIRSPGLGDTAMYLCATSRRTGPGYEQYFGPGTRLTVT.

This clonotype showed up just a few times. The J gene is TRBJ2-1, the V gene TRBV6-5; maybe TRBD2 (5 bases). The V end was cut by 7 bases, the J end by 9 bases, with 13 bases between. CDR1 is MNHEY, CDR2 SVGAGI, per germline. CDR3 size: 12 residues. CDR3 residues: CASTMEGSEQFF. The CDR3 nucleotides are TGTGCCAGCACCATGGAAGGGAGTGAGCAGTTCTTC.

This clonotype has a handful of counts. This chain links TRBV24-1 with TRBJ2-5, with no clear D. There are 15 residues in the CDR3. Germline CDR1 KGHDR, CDR2 SFDVKD. The V and J ends lost 4 bases and 1 base respectively, with 12 bases between them. CDR3 coding DNA: TGTGCCACCAGTGACCCTTTTGAACCCCAAGAGACCCAGTACTTC. This translates into CATSDPFEPQETQYF.

V is TRBV27 and J is TRBJ2-1; D is uncertain. Germline V gene data show CDR1 as MNHEY and CDR2 as SMNVEV (reference sequence). CDR3 length: 14 amino acids. Trimming removed 0 bases at V and 8 bases at J, with 11 bases between. This chain's CDR3 is CASSLSIVVDEQFF. For the CDR3, the DNA is TGTGCCAGCAGTTTATCGATTGTAGTGGATGAGCAGTTCTTC.

There are many counts of this clonotype. This chain connects TRBV30 to TRBJ1-3; D is possibly TRBD1 (5 bases). Germline V gene data show CDR1 as GTSNPN and CDR2 as SVGIG (reference sequence). V dropped 2 bases and J dropped 8 bases, with 16 bases sitting between them. The CDR3 runs 14 residues. The CDR3 DNA follows: TGTGCCTGGAGTCCCGGGACCTACCCTTACACCATATATTTT. As protein: CAWSPGTYPYTIYF.

This clonotype was seen more than once but under ten times. This rearrangement joins TRBV2 to TRBJ2-5, with D tentatively TRBD2 (6 bases). V was cut by 3 bases and J by 2 bases, with 7 bases left in between. The CDR3 has 13 amino acids. CDR1 is SNHLY and CDR2 is FYNNEI in the germline V gene. CDR3 in DNA: TGTGCCAGCAGTGATGGGGGGCAAGAGACCCAGTACTTC. This encodes CASSDGGQETQYF.

This clonotype occurred a few times. J is TRBJ2-7 and V is TRBV20-1, with 8 positions matching TRBD2. Germline CDR1 reads DFQATT; CDR2 reads SNEGSKA (reference sequence). J gave up 6 bases and V 3 bases, and 10 bases lay outside the gene matches. The CDR3 extends over 14 amino acids. The CDR3 loop is CSASAGRAGGEQYF. Written as DNA, the CDR3 is TGCAGTGCTAGCGCCGGGAGGGCAGGCGGCGAGCAGTACTTC.

The genes are TRBV5-1 and TRBJ2-3, with 10 bases aligning to TRBD2. Germline loops: CDR1 SGHRS, CDR2 YFSETQ. This CDR3 has 16 amino acids. The J segment lost 5 bases and the V segment lost 4 bases, leaving 10 bases of the junction unmatched. For the CDR3, the DNA is TGCGCCAGCAGCCGAGGGACTAGCGTAGGAGAAGATACGCAGTATTTT. Translated, it gives CASSRGTSVGEDTQYF.

This clonotype has ten or more counts. The chain links TRBV5-6 to TRBJ1-4, with 10 bases lining up with TRBD1. The CDR3 consists of 14 residues. Germline CDR1 is SGHDT and CDR2 is YYEEEE. V lost 4 bases to trimming and J lost 10 bases; unmatched junction nucleotides: 7. CDR3 amino acids: CASSPGTGVGKLFF. In DNA form, the CDR3 reads TGTGCCAGCAGCCCCGGGACAGGGGTCGGAAAACTGTTTTTT.

At least ten counts were recorded for this clonotype. The chain carries TRBV7-2 and TRBJ1-3; D is undetermined. The CDR3 length is 15 residues. Trimming left V 2 bases short and J 3 bases short, with 11 bases between. CDR1 and CDR2 (germline): SGHTA, FQGNSA. The chain's CDR3 is CASSLMITSGNTIYF. The CDR3 DNA sequence: TGTGCCAGCAGCTTAATGATAACAAGTGGAAACACCATATATTTT.

The V gene is TRBV4-3, the J gene TRBJ2-7, with no clear D. Germline CDR1 reads LGHNA; CDR2 reads YSLEER. The CDR3 is 13 amino acids. Trimming stripped 3 bases from V and 5 bases from J, with 11 bases between. In DNA, the CDR3 is TGCGCCAGCAGCCAGGGAAGGGCGGACGAGCAGTACTTC. As protein: CASSQGRADEQYF.

This clonotype came up a few times. The chain combines TRBV21-1 with TRBJ2-3; the table's TRBD1 call for D was not verified on the DNA. TRBV21-1 is classified as a pseudogene. This CDR3 has 20 amino acids. The CDR3 reads CASSKGARGADRGSTDTQYF. The CDR3 DNA reads as TGTGCCAGCAGCAAAGGGGCCAGGGGGGCCGACCGGGGGAGCACAGATACGCAGTATTTT.

This clonotype was picked up many times. The CDR3 spells CASSLVGGHPGELFF. In DNA form, the CDR3 reads TGTGCCAGCAGTTTAGTGGGGGGGCATCCCGGGGAGCTGTTTTTT. The chain couples TRBV12-3 or TRBV12-4 to TRBJ2-2; TRBD2 might be the D (7 bases). The CDR3 runs 15 residues. The germline V and J ends were trimmed by 1 base and 6 bases, with 12 bases remaining between them.

The gene calls are TRBV9 and TRBJ2-3; no clear D. V was clipped by 2 bases and J by 6 bases, with 13 bases between them. Germline values: CDR1 SGDLS, CDR2 YYNGEE. This CDR3 has 14 amino acids. CDR3 sequence: CASSVPEAVDTQYF. The CDR3 nucleotides read TGTGCCAGCAGCGTCCCCGAGGCCGTGGATACGCAGTATTTT.

This clonotype was found a few times. V gene TRBV5-1 combines with J gene TRBJ1-2, with TRBD1 matching over 7 bases. CDR3 length: 13 amino acids. CDR1 and CDR2 (germline): SGHRS, YFSETQ. The ends lost 3 bases at V and 4 bases at J; junction bases unmatched: 3. CDR3 DNA: TGCGCCAGCAGCTCGACAGGGACCTATGGCTACACCTTC. It specifies CASSSTGTYGYTF.

J is TRBJ2-7 and V is TRBV4-3; a weak D match, TRBD1 (5 bases). Per germline, CDR1 LGHNA and CDR2 YSLEER. This CDR3 is built from 15 residues. Trimming removed 4 bases at V and 5 bases at J, with 18 bases between. The CDR3 region is CASSRVYRGTDEQYF. The CDR3 bases are TGCGCCAGCAGCCGTGTTTATAGGGGCACGGACGAGCAGTACTTC.

This clonotype was found a few times. The chain carries TRBV7-3 and TRBJ2-3; TRBD2 agrees at 7 bases. V trimming: 5 bases; J trimming: 5 bases; junction bases outside the gene matches: 10. This CDR3 is 15 amino acids long. Germline CDR1 reads SGHTA; CDR2 reads FQGTGA. CDR3 DNA sequence: TGTGCCAGCAGCCGAACAGCGGGAATGGGAGATACGCAGTATTTT. Amino acids: CASSRTAGMGDTQYF.

This clonotype was observed a few times. This chain uses TRBV5-5 with TRBJ1-1, with D tentatively TRBD1 (5 bases). Germline CDR1 SGHKS, CDR2 YYEKEE (reference sequence). This CDR3 contains 14 residues. V lost 4 bases and J 7 bases, leaving 17 bases between the germline ends. CDR3 coding DNA: TGTGCCAGCAGCCAGGACGGCGGCGGGGGTGAAGCTTTCTTT. Translating it yields CASSQDGGGGEAFF.

Only a few counts were recorded for this clonotype. The chain links TRBV14 to TRBJ1-1; no reliable D call. Germline CDR1 is SGHDN and CDR2 is FVKESK. V was pared by 5 bases and J by 0 bases, with 16 bases between. The CDR3 covers 16 residues. Written as DNA, the CDR3 is TGTGCCAGCAGCAGACTCATTGCGGGGTTGAACACTGAAGCTTTCTTT. Translated, it gives CASSRLIAGLNTEAFF.

This clonotype appeared many times. This chain joins TRBV6-5 and TRBJ2-7; 9 bases map to TRBD2. Germline V gene lookup returns CDR1 MNHEY and CDR2 SVGAGI. Trimming took 4 bases from V and 6 from J; bases not matched to a gene: 10. The CDR3 is 15 amino acids. For the CDR3, the DNA is TGTGCCAGCAGTTCTAGCAGTAGCGGGAGTTCCGAGCAGTACTTC. This translates into CASSSSSSGSSEQYF.

A single count supports this clonotype. V usage is TRBV30 and J usage is TRBJ2-6; D gene unclear. Germline CDR1 is GTSNPN and CDR2 is SVGIG (reference sequence). The CDR3 is made up of 14 amino acids. V was trimmed by 4 bases and J by 4 bases, leaving 11 bases between them. CDR3 bases: TGTGCCTGGACCTTAAGGAGAGGGGCCAACGTCCTGACTTTC. This sequence encodes CAWTLRRGANVLTF.